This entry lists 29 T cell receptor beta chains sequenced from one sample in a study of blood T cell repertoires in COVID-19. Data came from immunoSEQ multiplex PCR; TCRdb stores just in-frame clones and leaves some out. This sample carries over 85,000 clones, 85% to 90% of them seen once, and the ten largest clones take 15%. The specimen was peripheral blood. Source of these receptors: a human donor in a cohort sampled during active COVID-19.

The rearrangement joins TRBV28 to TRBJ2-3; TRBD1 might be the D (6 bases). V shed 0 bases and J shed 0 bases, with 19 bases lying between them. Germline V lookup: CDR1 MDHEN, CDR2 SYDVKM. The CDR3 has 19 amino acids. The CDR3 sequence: CASSLWGPGTSSSTDTQYF. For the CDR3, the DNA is TGTGCCAGCAGTTTATGGGGACCTGGGACATCCTCTAGCACAGATACGCAGTATTTT. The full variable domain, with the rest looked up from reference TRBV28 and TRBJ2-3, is DVKVTQSSRYLVKRTGEKVFLECVQDMDHENMFWYRQDPGLGLRLIYFSYDVKMKEKGDIPEGYSVSREKKERFSLILESASTNQTSMYLCASSLWGPGTSSSTDTQYFGPGTRLTVL.

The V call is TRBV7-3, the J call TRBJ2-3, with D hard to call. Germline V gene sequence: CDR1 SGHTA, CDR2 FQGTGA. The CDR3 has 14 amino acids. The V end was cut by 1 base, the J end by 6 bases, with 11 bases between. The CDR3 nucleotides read TGTGCCAGCAGCTTAAAACCACCAGTGGATACGCAGTATTTT. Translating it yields CASSLKPPVDTQYF.

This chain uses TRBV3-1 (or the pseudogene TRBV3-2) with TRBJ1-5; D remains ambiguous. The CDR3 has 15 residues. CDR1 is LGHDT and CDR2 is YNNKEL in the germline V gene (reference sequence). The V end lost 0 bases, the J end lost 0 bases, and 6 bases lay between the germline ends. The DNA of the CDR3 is TGTGCCAGCAGCCAAGACAGGATTAGCAATCAGCCCCAGCATTTT. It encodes CASSQDRISNQPQHF.

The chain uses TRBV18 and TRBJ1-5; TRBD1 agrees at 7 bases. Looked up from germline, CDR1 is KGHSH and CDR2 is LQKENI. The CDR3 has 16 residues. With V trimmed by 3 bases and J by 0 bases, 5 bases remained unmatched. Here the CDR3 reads CASSPPGQLSNQPQHF. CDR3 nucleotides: TGTGCCAGCTCACCCCCGGGACAGCTTAGCAATCAGCCCCAGCATTTT.

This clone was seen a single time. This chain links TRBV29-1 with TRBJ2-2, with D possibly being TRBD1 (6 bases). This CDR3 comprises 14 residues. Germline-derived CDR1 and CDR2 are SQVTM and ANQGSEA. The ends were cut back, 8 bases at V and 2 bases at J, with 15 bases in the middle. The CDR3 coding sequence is TGCAGCATATTGGACAGACCCAACACCGGGGAGCTGTTTTTT. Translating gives CSILDRPNTGELFF.

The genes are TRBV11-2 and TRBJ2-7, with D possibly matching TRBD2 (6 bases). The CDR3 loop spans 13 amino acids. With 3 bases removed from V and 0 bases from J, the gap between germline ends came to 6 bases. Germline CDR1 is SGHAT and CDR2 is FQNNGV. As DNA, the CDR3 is TGTGCCAGCAGCTTCGGGGGCTCCTACGAGCAGTACTTC. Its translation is CASSFGGSYEQYF.

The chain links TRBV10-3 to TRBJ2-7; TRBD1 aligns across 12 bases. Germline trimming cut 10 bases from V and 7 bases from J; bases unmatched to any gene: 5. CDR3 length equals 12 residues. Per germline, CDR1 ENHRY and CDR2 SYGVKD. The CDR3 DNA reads TGTGCCACCGGGACAGGGGGCGATGAGCAGTACTTC. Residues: CATGTGGDEQYF.

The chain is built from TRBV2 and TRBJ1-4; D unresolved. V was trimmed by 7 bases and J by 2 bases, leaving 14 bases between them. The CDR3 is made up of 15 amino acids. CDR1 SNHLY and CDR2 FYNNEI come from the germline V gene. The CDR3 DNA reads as TGTGCCAGCAATTCGGAGGGAATCACTAATGAAAAACTGTTTTTT. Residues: CASNSEGITNEKLFF.

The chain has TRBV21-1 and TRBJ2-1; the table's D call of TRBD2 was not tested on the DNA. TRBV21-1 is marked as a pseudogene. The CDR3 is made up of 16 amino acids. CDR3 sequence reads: CATSGDLAGVYNEQFF. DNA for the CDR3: TGTGCCACCAGCGGGGACTTAGCGGGAGTCTACAATGAGCAGTTCTTC.

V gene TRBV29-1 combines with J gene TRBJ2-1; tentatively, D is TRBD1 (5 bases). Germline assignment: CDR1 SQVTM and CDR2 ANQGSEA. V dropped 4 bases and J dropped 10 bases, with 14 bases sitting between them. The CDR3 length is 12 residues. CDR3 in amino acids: CSVVSSKGEQFF. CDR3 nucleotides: TGCAGCGTTGTTTCTAGTAAGGGGGAGCAGTTCTTC.

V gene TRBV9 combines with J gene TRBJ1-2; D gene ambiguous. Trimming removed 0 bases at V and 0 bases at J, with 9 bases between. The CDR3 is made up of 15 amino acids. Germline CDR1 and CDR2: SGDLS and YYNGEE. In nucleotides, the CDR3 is TGTGCCAGCAGCGTAGCTAAGTTTTCTAACTATGGCTACACCTTC. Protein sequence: CASSVAKFSNYGYTF.

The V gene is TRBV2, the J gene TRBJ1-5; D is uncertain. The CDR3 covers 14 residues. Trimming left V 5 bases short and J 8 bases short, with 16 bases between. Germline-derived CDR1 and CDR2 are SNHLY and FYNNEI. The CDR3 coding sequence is TGTGCCAGCAGTCCTACGCCATTGTTAGAGCCCCAGCATTTT. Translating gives CASSPTPLLEPQHF.

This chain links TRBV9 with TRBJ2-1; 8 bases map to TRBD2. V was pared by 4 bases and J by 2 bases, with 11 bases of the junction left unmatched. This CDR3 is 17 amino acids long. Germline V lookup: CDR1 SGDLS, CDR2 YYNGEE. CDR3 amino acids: CASSPGVAGGPYNEQFF. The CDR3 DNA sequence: TGTGCCAGCAGCCCCGGGGTGGCGGGGGGACCCTACAATGAGCAGTTCTTC.

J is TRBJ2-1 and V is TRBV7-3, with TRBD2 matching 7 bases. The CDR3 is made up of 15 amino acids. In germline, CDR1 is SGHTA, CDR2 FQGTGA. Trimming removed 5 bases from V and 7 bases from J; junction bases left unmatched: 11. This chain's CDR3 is CASSPVGGEGNEQFF. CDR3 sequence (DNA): TGTGCCAGCAGCCCAGTCGGCGGGGAGGGGAATGAGCAGTTCTTC.

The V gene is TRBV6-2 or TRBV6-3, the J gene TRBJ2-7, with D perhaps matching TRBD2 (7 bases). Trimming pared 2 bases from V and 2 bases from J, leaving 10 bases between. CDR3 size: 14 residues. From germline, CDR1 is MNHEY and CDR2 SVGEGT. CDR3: CASSYGGGPYEQYF. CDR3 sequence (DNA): TGTGCCAGCAGTTACGGCGGGGGCCCCTACGAGCAGTACTTC.

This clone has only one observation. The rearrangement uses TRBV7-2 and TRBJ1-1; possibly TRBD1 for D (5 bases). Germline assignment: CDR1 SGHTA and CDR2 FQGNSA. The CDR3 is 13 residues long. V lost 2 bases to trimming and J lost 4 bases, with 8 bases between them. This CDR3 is CASSLLGGTEAFF. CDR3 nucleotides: TGTGCCAGCAGCTTACTGGGGGGCACTGAAGCTTTCTTT. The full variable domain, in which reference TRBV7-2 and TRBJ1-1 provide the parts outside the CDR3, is GAGVSQSPSNKVTEKGKDVELRCDPISGHTALYWYRQSLGQGLEFLIYFQGNSAPDKSGLPSDRFSAERTGGSVSTLTIQRTQQEDSAVYLCASSLLGGTEAFFGQGTRLTVV.

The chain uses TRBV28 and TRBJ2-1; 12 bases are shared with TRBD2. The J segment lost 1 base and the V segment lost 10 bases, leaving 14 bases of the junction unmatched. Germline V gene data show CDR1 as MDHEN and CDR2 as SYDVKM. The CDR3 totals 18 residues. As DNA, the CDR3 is TGTGCCACCACTACCTGGTACGGGACTAGCGGGTCCTACAATGAGCAGTTCTTC. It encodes CATTTWYGTSGSYNEQFF.

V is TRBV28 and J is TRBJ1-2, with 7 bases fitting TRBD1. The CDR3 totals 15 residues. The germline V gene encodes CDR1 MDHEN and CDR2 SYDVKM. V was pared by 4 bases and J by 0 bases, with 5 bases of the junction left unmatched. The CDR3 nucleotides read TGTGCCAGCAGTTCCCAGGGGGTTCCTAACTATGGCTACACCTTC. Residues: CASSSQGVPNYGYTF.

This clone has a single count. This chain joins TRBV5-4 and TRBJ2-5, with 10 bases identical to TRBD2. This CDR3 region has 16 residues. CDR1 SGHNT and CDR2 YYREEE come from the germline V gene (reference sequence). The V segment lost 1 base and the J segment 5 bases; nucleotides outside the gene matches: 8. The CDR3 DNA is TGTGCCAGCAGCTTGCCCAGCGGGGGGGCCTTTGAGACCCAGTACTTC. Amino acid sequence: CASSLPSGGAFETQYF.

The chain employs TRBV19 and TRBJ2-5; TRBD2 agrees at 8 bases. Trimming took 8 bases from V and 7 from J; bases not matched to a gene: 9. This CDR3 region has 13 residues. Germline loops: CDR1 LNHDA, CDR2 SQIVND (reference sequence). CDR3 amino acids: CASSPSGRRTQYF. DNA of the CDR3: TGTGCCAGTTCCCCAAGCGGGAGAAGGACCCAGTACTTC.

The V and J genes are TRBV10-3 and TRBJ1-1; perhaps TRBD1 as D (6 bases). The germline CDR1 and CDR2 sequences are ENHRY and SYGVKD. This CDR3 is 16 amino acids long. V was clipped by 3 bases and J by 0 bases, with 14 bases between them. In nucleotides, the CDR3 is TGTGCCATCAGTGATGGCGGGAGGGGGATGAACACTGAAGCTTTCTTT. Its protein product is CAISDGGRGMNTEAFF.

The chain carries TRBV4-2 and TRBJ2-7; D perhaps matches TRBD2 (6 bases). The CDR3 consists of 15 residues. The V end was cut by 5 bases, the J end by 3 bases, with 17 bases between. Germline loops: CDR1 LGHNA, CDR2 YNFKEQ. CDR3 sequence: CASSATSSPLYEQYF. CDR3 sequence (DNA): TGTGCCAGCAGCGCGACTAGTTCCCCTCTCTACGAGCAGTACTTC.

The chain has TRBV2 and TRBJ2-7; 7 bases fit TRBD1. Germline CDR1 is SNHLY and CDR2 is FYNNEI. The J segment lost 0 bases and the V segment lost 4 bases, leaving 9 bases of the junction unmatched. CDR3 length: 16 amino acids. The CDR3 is CASSASVEGASYEQYF. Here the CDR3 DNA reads TGTGCCAGCAGTGCCTCCGTCGAGGGGGCCTCCTACGAGCAGTACTTC.

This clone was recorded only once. The CDR3 nucleotides read TGTGCCAGCAGTAGACAGGGGACTAACTATGGCTACACCTTC. Its protein is CASSRQGTNYGYTF. The chain uses TRBV28 and TRBJ1-2; 8 bases are a match to TRBD1. Germline trimming cut 5 bases from V and 0 bases from J; bases unmatched to any gene: 2. Germline V gene lookup returns CDR1 MDHEN and CDR2 SYDVKM. There are 14 residues in the CDR3.

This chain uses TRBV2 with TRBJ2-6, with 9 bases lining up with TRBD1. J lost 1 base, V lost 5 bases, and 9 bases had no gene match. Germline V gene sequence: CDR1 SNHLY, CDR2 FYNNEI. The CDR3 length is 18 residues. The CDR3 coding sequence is TGTGCCAGCAGTCTTCAGGGACAGGGAGTGTCTGGGGCCAACGTCCTGACTTTC. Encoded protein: CASSLQGQGVSGANVLTF.

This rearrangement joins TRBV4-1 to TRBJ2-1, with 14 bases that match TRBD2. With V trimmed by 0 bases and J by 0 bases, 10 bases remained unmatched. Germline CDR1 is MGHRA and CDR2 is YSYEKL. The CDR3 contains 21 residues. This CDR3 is CASSQDGGRLAGGSSYNEQFF. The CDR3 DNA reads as TGCGCCAGCAGCCAAGATGGGGGGAGACTAGCGGGAGGGAGCTCCTACAATGAGCAGTTCTTC.

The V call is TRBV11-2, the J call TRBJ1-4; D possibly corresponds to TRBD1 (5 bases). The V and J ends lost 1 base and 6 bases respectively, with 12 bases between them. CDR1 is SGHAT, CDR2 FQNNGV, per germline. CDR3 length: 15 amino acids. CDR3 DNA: TGTGCCAGCAGCTTAGGGCGGGGGGTGTATGAAAAACTGTTTTTT. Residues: CASSLGRGVYEKLFF.

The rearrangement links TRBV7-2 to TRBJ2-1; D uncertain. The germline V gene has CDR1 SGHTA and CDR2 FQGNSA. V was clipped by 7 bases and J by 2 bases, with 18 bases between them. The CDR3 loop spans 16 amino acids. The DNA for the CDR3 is TGTGCCAGCAACCAACCCCTGATCCGGGCCTACAATGAGCAGTTCTTC. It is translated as CASNQPLIRAYNEQFF.

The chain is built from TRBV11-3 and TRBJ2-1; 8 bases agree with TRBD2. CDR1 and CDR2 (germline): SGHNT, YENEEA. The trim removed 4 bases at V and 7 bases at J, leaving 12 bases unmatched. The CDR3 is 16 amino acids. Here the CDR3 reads CASSSEASSGLNEQFF. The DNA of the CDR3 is TGTGCCAGCAGCTCTGAGGCTTCTAGCGGGCTGAATGAGCAGTTCTTC.